Listed below are T cell receptor beta chains from one sample, sequenced in a study of tumor-infiltrating lymphocytes in primary liver carcinoma. A single record per CDR3 protein comes from TCRdb applying MiXCR to the multiplex PCR reads. The sample has fewer than 250,000 distinct CDR3 sequences, just under 85% seen once. Sequencing was performed on tumor tissue from primary liver carcinoma. The origin of the receptors is a man in his forties with primary liver carcinoma and hepatitis B virus infection. Each CDR3 is given with its conserved first and last residue. The D gene is left open where the match is weak. Clone size is given for some rows only: seen once, a few or many times, or a class if the clone is expanded.

size	V	D	J	DNA	CDR3
-	TRBV7-8	-	TRBJ2-7	TGTACCAGCAGCTTAGCGCGGGGCCGGGTCTACGAGCAGTACTTC	CTSSLARGRVYEQYF
-	TRBV12-5	-	TRBJ2-7	TGTGCCGGCGAGGGGACCGGTTCCTACGAGCAGTATTTC	CAGEGTGSYEQYF
-	TRBV29-1	-	TRBJ2-4	TGTAGCGTAATTCACTGGCGGGGCATACAGTACTTC	CSVIHWRGIQYF
-	TRBV5-1	-	TRBJ2-6	TGCGCCAGCAGCTTGGGAGGGACGCAAGGGACCAACCTCCTGACTTTC	CASSLGGTQGTNLLTF
-	TRBV4-1	TRBD2	TRBJ2-7	TGCGCCAGCAGCCAAGAAAGGACTAGCGGGAGTCTATACGAGCAGCACTTT	CASSQERTSGSLYEQHF
-	TRBV6-5	-	TRBJ2-6	TGTGTCAGCAGTTACAATCCTAGTGGGAGTACTGGGGCCGACGTCCTGACTTTC	CVSSYNPSGSTGADVLTF
-	TRBV7-9	-	TRBJ2-1	TGTGCCAGCAGCTCAGCCACTGCCCATAATGAGCAGTTCTTC	CASSSATAHNEQFF
-	TRBV2	-	TRBJ1-2	TGTGCCAGCAGTGAGGACACCTATGGCTACACCTTC	CASSEDTYGYTF
many	TRBV28	TRBD1	TRBJ1-5	TGTGCCAGCAGTCCGGGTCGACAGGGGAGTAATCAGCCCCAGCATTTT	CASSPGRQGSNQPQHF
-	TRBV29-1	TRBD2	TRBJ2-1	TGCGGCGTGTTGACTAGCGGGATGGGCAATAAGCAGTTCTTC	CGVLTSGMGNKQFF
-	TRBV10-3	TRBD1	TRBJ1-1	TGTATCATCAGCTCGAGGGACAGAGGCCCTGAAGCTTTCTTT	CIISSRDRGPEAFF
-	TRBV2	TRBD1	TRBJ2-1	TGTGCCAGCGGACAGGGGACAAGCCGCGCGGATGAGCAGTTCTTC	CASGQGTSRADEQFF
once	TRBV12-5	-	TRBJ2-7	TGTGCCATTGAGGGGACCGGTTCCTACGCACAGTACTTC	CAIEGTGSYAQYF
-	TRBV30	-	TRBJ1-1	TGTGCCTGTAGTGCCCTCAGAGGCACTGAAGCTTCCTTT	CACSALRGTEASF
-	TRBV6-1	-	TRBJ1-5	TGTGCCAGCAGCGGAGGTTGTGGGATCAATCAGCCCCAGCATTTT	CASSGGCGINQPQHF
-	TRBV29-1	TRBD2	TRBJ2-7	TGCAGCGTTGGGGGGACTATCGAGATTTTCAACGAGCAGTACTTC	CSVGGTIEIFNEQYF
-	TRBV6-2/TRBV6-3	TRBD1	TRBJ2-2	TGTGTCAGCATGGACAGGGGGGGCGGGGAGCTATTTTTT	CVSMDRGGGELFF
-	TRBV11-2	-	TRBJ2-2	TGTGCCAGTAGCACAGACTCGGACGCCGGGAAGCTGTTTTTT	CASSTDSDAGKLFF
-	TRBV6-2/TRBV6-3	-	TRBJ2-5	TGTGCCAGCAGTCAATCGACGACAGCGTGCGAAGAGACCCAGTATTTC	CASSQSTTACEETQYF
-	TRBV5-1	-	TRBJ1-1	TGCGCCAGCAGCTCGGTCGGGACGGCAATAAACACTGAAGCTTTCTTT	CASSSVGTAINTEAFF
-	TRBV4-3	-	TRBJ2-7	TGCGCCAGCAGCCCAAATACAGGGTCCTATGAGCAGTACTTC	CASSPNTGSYEQYF
-	TRBV12-3/TRBV12-4	TRBD1	TRBJ2-1	TGTGCCAGGTACGGGACAGGGGTGGTTTATGTGCAGTTCTTC	CARYGTGVVYVQFF
-	TRBV29-1	-	TRBJ2-7	TGCAGCGCCGGACGACACGGTAACGAGCAATACTTC	CSAGRHGNEQYF
-	TRBV5-6	TRBD2	TRBJ2-2	TGTGTCAGCAGCTTAGTAATCAGTGGCGGGAGCCATACGAACACCGGTGAGCTGTTTTTT	CVSSLVISGGSHTNTGELFF
many	TRBV9	-	TRBJ2-3	TGTGCCAGCAGCGTAGCTCCAGGACGAACAGATACGCAGTATTTT	CASSVAPGRTDTQYF
-	TRBV7-8	-	TRBJ2-3	TGTGCCAGCAGCCACGGAGTAGCGGACGACACAGATACGCAGTATTTT	CASSHGVADDTDTQYF
-	TRBV6-5	-	TRBJ2-7	TGTGCCAGCAGTTACTCCGTTAGGAAGGGTGAGACCTACGAGCAGTACTTC	CASSYSVRKGETYEQYF